These 17 T cell receptor beta chains were all obtained from the same sample, sequenced in a study of blood T cell repertoires in COVID-19. Profiled with immunoSEQ multiplex PCR; TCRdb holds only in-frame clones, not every one. The repertoire holds 65,000 or so clones, with roughly nine tenths as singletons. Sequencing was carried out using peripheral blood. The receptor source for this set is a man between 60 and 70 years old with acute or convalescent COVID-19.

The chain recombines TRBV2 with TRBJ1-5; a possible D gene is TRBD1 (5 bases). The CDR3 runs 13 residues. Per the germline V gene, CDR1 is SNHLY and CDR2 is FYNNEI. With 5 bases removed from V and 4 bases from J, the gap between germline ends came to 9 bases. In DNA, the CDR3 is TGTGCCAGCAGTCCGGAGGGGAATCAGCCCCAGCATTTT. This gives the protein CASSPEGNQPQHF. The full variable domain, its missing parts supplied by reference TRBV2 and TRBJ1-5, is EPEVTQTPSHQVTQMGQEVILRCVPISNHLYFYWYRQILGQKVEFLVSFYNNEISEKSEIFDDQFSVERPDGSNFTLKIRSTKLEDSAMYFCASSPEGNQPQHFGDGTRLSIL.

This clone was seen ten or more times. The chain couples TRBV19 to TRBJ1-5; 7 bases fit TRBD1. Trimming cost V 7 bases and J 2 bases; bases outside gene matches: 5. The CDR3 is made up of 14 amino acids. Germline assignment: CDR1 LNHDA and CDR2 SQIVND (reference sequence). The CDR3 DNA is TGTGCCAGTACCCCCCAGGGGGGCAATCAGCCCCAGCATTTT. Translating gives CASTPQGGNQPQHF.

The CDR3 spells CASSYSRSSGNTIYF. The CDR3 DNA sequence: TGTGCCAGCAGTTACTCGAGGAGCTCTGGAAACACCATATATTTT. The chain combines TRBV6-6 with TRBJ1-3, with D unclear. The CDR3 extends over 15 amino acids. The V end lost 0 bases, the J end lost 0 bases, and 6 bases lay between the germline ends. Germline V gene sequence: CDR1 MNHNY, CDR2 SVGAGI (reference sequence).

The rearrangement uses TRBV19 and TRBJ1-6; TRBD1 matches at 7 bases. This CDR3 region has 13 residues. The J segment lost 5 bases and the V segment lost 10 bases, leaving 5 bases of the junction unmatched. Per germline, CDR1 LNHDA and CDR2 SQIVND (reference sequence). CDR3 protein: CATQGVDNSPLHF. CDR3 sequence (DNA): TGTGCCACTCAGGGGGTAGATAATTCACCCCTCCACTTT.

The chain combines TRBV5-1 with TRBJ1-1, with D possibly being TRBD1 (6 bases). Between the trimmed V and J ends, which lost 5 bases and 4 bases, there was a span of 12 bases. This CDR3 spans 13 amino acids. The germline CDR1 and CDR2 sequences are SGHRS and YFSETQ. CDR3 sequence reads: CASSSQGSTEAFF. CDR3 sequence (DNA): TGCGCCAGCAGTTCACAGGGATCCACTGAAGCTTTCTTT. Full variable domain (remainder filled in from reference TRBV5-1 and TRBJ1-1): KAGVTQTPRYLIKTRGQQVTLSCSPISGHRSVSWYQQTPGQGLQFLFEYFSETQRNKGNFPGRFSGRQFSNSRSEMNVSTLELGDSALYLCASSSQGSTEAFFGQGTRLTVV.

The sample holds a few counts of this clone. The chain recombines TRBV18 with TRBJ1-1, with D perhaps TRBD1 (5 bases). The CDR3 loop spans 16 amino acids. Per the germline V gene, CDR1 is KGHSH and CDR2 is LQKENI. The V end lost 3 bases, the J end lost 1 base, and 15 bases lay between the germline ends. CDR3 protein: CASSPNVIRANTEAFF. CDR3 coding DNA: TGTGCCAGCTCACCGAACGTAATCAGGGCGAACACTGAAGCTTTCTTT.

The V call is TRBV6-6, the J call TRBJ1-2; perhaps TRBD1 as D (5 bases). Trimming took 0 bases from V and 8 from J, leaving 10 bases between them. The CDR3 is 13 residues long. From germline, CDR1 is MNHNY and CDR2 SVGAGI (reference sequence). CDR3 loop: CASSYSPGYGYTF. CDR3 DNA: TGTGCCAGCAGTTACTCGCCAGGGTACGGCTACACCTTC.

As to this clone: The junction and the germline gene differ at one end; a read error may be behind it. This chain uses TRBV19 with TRBJ2-7; D possibly corresponds to TRBD2 (5 bases). Looked up from germline, CDR1 is LNHDA and CDR2 is SQIVND (reference sequence). The CDR3 spans 13 residues. The CDR3 bases are TGTGCCAGTAGTGTAGAGGGAGCCTACGAGCAGTACTTC. Its protein product is CASSVEGAYEQYF.

This clone was seen once. The gene calls are TRBV27 and TRBJ1-2, with 8 bases matching TRBD1. With 5 bases clipped from V and 4 bases from J, the junction kept 6 bases outside the gene matches. The CDR3 has 14 residues. Germline CDR1 is MNHEY and CDR2 is SMNVEV (reference sequence). The chain's CDR3 is CASSTRQGSYGYTF. The DNA of the CDR3 is TGTGCCAGCAGTACGCGACAGGGGAGCTATGGCTACACCTTC.

V usage is TRBV6-6 and J usage is TRBJ1-5; 10 bases line up with TRBD1. Germline-derived CDR1 and CDR2 are MNHNY and SVGAGI (reference sequence). The CDR3 loop spans 14 amino acids. The ends lost 10 bases at V and 7 bases at J; junction bases unmatched: 10. CDR3 in amino acids: CATGDRGYYQPQHF. The CDR3 DNA reads as TGTGCCACTGGGGACAGGGGATACTACCAGCCCCAGCATTTT.

The V and J genes are TRBV6-5 and TRBJ1-3; the D is unclear. This CDR3 comprises 14 residues. Germline CDR1 MNHEY, CDR2 SVGAGI. The ends were cut back, 5 bases at V and 2 bases at J, with 10 bases in the middle. CDR3 sequence reads: CASSNGAAGNTIYF. The CDR3, as DNA: TGTGCCAGCAGTAACGGTGCCGCTGGAAACACCATATATTTT.

V gene TRBV19 combines with J gene TRBJ2-7; TRBD1 aligns across 11 bases. Losses at the gene ends were 9 bases for V and 4 bases for J; bases not matched to a gene: 5. The CDR3 loop spans 13 amino acids. Germline V gives CDR1 LNHDA, CDR2 SQIVND (reference sequence). CDR3 DNA: TGTGCCAGCGGGACAGGGGGAGTATACGAGCAGTACTTC. Amino acids: CASGTGGVYEQYF.

CDR3 amino acids: CASSPIAGGRADTQYF. CDR3 DNA sequence: TGTGCCAGCAGCCCTATAGCGGGGGGTCGGGCGGATACGCAGTATTTT. The chain recombines TRBV7-8 with TRBJ2-3; the match to TRBD2 covers 10 bases. The CDR3 is 16 residues long. Germline assignment: CDR1 SGHVS and CDR2 FQNEAQ. Losses at the gene ends were 5 bases for V and 6 bases for J; bases not matched to a gene: 11.

The V call is TRBV5-4, the J call TRBJ1-1, with D unclear. CDR1 SGHNT and CDR2 YYREEE come from the germline V gene (reference sequence). The CDR3 consists of 14 residues. Trimming left V 2 bases short and J 1 base short, with 9 bases between. CDR3 nucleotide sequence: TGTGCCAGCAGCTTACGCCCAGGGAACACTGAAGCTTTCTTT. Translated: CASSLRPGNTEAFF. The variable domain in full, completed from reference TRBV5-4 and TRBJ1-1, reads ETGVTQSPTHLIKTRGQQVTLRCSSQSGHNTVSWYQQALGQGPQFIFQYYREEENGRGNFPPRFSGLQFPNYSSELNVNALELDDSALYLCASSLRPGNTEAFFGQGTRLTVV.

The V and J genes are TRBV7-6 and TRBJ1-1; unclear D gene. This CDR3 comprises 15 residues. V was cut by 1 base and J by 4 bases, with 13 bases left in between. Germline CDR1 and CDR2: SGHVS and FNYEAQ. The CDR3 loop is CASSLVAGAGTEAFF. CDR3 in DNA: TGTGCCAGCAGCTTAGTGGCCGGTGCGGGCACTGAAGCTTTCTTT.

There are a few counts of this clone. Germline and junction disagree at one end, which may indicate a read error. The genes are TRBV4-1 and TRBJ1-1, with TRBD1 matching over 7 bases. In germline, CDR1 is MGHRA, CDR2 YSYEKL. This CDR3 contains 15 residues. The CDR3 sequence: CASSRTGTWDTGAFF. CDR3 coding DNA: TGCGCCAGCAGCCGGACAGGCACCTGGGATACTGGAGCTTTCTTT.

The rearrangement uses TRBV5-1 and TRBJ2-2, with 8 bases aligning to TRBD2. The CDR3 consists of 15 residues. Trimming took 5 bases from V and 0 from J; bases not matched to a gene: 3. Germline V gene lookup returns CDR1 SGHRS and CDR2 YFSETQ. CDR3 protein: CASSGRGANTGELFF. In DNA, the CDR3 is TGCGCCAGCAGTGGGCGGGGGGCGAACACCGGGGAGCTGTTTTTT.